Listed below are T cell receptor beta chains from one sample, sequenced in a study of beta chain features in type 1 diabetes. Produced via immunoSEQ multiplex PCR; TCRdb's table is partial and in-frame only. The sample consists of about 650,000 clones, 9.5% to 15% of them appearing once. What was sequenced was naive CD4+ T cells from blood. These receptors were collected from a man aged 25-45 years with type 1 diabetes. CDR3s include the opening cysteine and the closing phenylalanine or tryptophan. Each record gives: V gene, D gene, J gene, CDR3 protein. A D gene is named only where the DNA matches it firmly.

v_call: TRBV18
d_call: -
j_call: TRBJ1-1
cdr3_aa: CASSPGPRGNTEAFF

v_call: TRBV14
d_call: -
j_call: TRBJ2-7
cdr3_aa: CASSQIGTSYEQYF

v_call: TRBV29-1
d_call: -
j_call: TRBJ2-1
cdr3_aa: CSAEGGAHYNEQFF

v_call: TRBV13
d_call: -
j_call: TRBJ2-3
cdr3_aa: CASSFNRGDTQYF

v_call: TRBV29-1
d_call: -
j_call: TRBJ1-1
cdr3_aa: CSVRILDRGFPEAFF

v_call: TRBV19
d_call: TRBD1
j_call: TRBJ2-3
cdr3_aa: CASNGGQGTDTQYF

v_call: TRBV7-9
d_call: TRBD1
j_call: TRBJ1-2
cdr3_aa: CASSAGQTYGYTF

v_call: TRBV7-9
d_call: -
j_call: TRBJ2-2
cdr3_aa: CASSSDTGELFF

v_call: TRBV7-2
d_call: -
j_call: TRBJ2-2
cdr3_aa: CASSPTANTGELFF

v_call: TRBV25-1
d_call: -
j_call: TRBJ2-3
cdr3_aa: CASSEPVSTDTQYF

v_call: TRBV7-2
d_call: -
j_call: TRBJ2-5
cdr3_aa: CASSLNGFWSQETQYF

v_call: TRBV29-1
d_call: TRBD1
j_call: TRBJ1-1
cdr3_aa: CSVGSGGLTEAFF

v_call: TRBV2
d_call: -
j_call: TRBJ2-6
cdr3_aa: CASTPNSGANVLTF

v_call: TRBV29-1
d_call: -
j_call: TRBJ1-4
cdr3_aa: CSVLTHVEKLFF

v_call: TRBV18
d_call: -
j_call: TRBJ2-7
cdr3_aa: CASSPGQVGYGYEQYF

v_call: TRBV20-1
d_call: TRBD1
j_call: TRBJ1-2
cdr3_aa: CSARTGAGYTF

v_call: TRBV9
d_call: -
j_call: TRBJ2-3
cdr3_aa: CASSSSRAQLSTDTQYF

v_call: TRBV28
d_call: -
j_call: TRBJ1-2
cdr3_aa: CASGTNYGYTF

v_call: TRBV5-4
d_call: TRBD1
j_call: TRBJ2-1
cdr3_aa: CATRQGSSYNEQFF

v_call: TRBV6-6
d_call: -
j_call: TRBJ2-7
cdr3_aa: CASSYRSGSNEQYF